A selection of T cell receptor beta chains follows, all from one sample in a study of lymphopenia after photon versus proton radiotherapy. Assay used: immunoSEQ multiplex PCR; TCRdb lists only in-frame clones, some missing. The profile shows 55,000 to 75,000 clones, approximately 91% of them singletons. Sequencing used peripheral blood, obtained from a patient treated with photon-based radiotherapy. The receptor source for this set is a woman in her seventies with pancreatic cancer. Both conserved end residues are part of each CDR3. A D gene is named only where the DNA matches it firmly. A row's size may be missing; if present it is once, few, many or a size class.

size: .; D: .; V: TRBV2; J: TRBJ1-3; DNA: TGTGCCAGCAGTGAAGGCGGCACCATATATTTT; CDR3: CASSEGGTIYF
size: .; D: .; V: TRBV4-3; J: TRBJ1-4; DNA: TGCGCCAGCAGCCAAGATTGGCCTGGAGCAACTAATGAAAAACTGTTTTTT; CDR3: CASSQDWPGATNEKLFF
size: .; D: .; V: TRBV4-1; J: TRBJ2-3; DNA: TGCGCCAGCAGCCAAGGGACATTTTTCCTCGCCACAGACTCACAGCGGGTGCAGTATTTT; CDR3: CASSQGTFFLATDSQRVQYF
size: .; D: .; V: TRBV4-3; J: TRBJ2-1; DNA: TGCGCCAGCAGCCAAGAGGGCTACGGCTCCTACAATGAGCAGTTCTTC; CDR3: CASSQEGYGSYNEQFF
size: .; D: .; V: TRBV20-1; J: TRBJ1-2; DNA: TGCAGTGCTGTCGGACCCTATGGCTACACCTTC; CDR3: CSAVGPYGYTF
size: once; D: .; V: TRBV7-8; J: TRBJ2-2; DNA: TGTGCCAGCACCCTACAAACTAGGGGGGGCTTGAACACCGGGGAGCTGTTTTTT; CDR3: CASTLQTRGGLNTGELFF
size: once; D: .; V: TRBV28; J: TRBJ2-2; DNA: TGTGCCAGCAGTGGGGACCGTCGCACCGGGGAGCTGTTTTTT; CDR3: CASSGDRRTGELFF
size: .; D: .; V: TRBV7-9; J: TRBJ2-7; DNA: TGTGCCAGCAGCTTAAACCCTAGTCCCGAGCAGTACTTC; CDR3: CASSLNPSPEQYF
size: few; D: TRBD1; V: TRBV29-1; J: TRBJ2-5; DNA: TGCAGCGTCGAGGACAGGGGAAAAGAGACCCAGTACTTC; CDR3: CSVEDRGKETQYF
size: once; D: TRBD2; V: TRBV29-1; J: TRBJ2-7; DNA: TGCAGCGTTTGGACTAGCGGGAGAGGCTCCTACGAGCAGTACTTC; CDR3: CSVWTSGRGSYEQYF
size: .; D: .; V: TRBV15; J: TRBJ2-7; DNA: TGTGCCACCAGCAGGTCACCGGTGAGGGACGAGCAGTACTTC; CDR3: CATSRSPVRDEQYF
size: .; D: .; V: TRBV13; J: TRBJ2-3; DNA: TGTGCCAGCAGCCCCACCCCGGATACGCAGTATTTT; CDR3: CASSPTPDTQYF
size: .; D: .; V: TRBV5-1; J: TRBJ2-5; DNA: TGCGCCAGCAGCTTGGTTCGCAGGGGACCACAAGAGACCCAGTACTTC; CDR3: CASSLVRRGPQETQYF
size: once; D: TRBD1; V: TRBV29-1; J: TRBJ1-1; DNA: TGCAGCGCAAAACAGGGGGCGGCTGAAGCTTTCTTT; CDR3: CSAKQGAAEAFF
size: .; D: .; V: TRBV5-4; J: TRBJ1-2; DNA: TGTGCCAGCAGCACAGCGGGCAGGACCTCCAATAACTATGGCTACACCTTC; CDR3: CASSTAGRTSNNYGYTF
size: .; D: .; V: TRBV5-6; J: TRBJ1-3; DNA: TGTGCCAGCACCGATTATTTAGGGGGTTCTGGAAACACCATATATTTT; CDR3: CASTDYLGGSGNTIYF
size: .; D: .; V: TRBV19; J: TRBJ1-3; DNA: TGTGCCAGTAGTATCGACATCTCTGGAAACACCATATATTTT; CDR3: CASSIDISGNTIYF
size: .; D: TRBD2; V: TRBV7-3; J: TRBJ2-7; DNA: TGTGCCAGTTTTAGCGGGAGCTCCTACGAGCAGTACTTC; CDR3: CASFSGSSYEQYF
size: .; D: .; V: TRBV4-1; J: TRBJ1-1; DNA: TGCGCCAGCAGCTCGGGATACTTGGGCACTGAAGCTTTCTTT; CDR3: CASSSGYLGTEAFF
size: .; D: .; V: TRBV28; J: TRBJ1-1; DNA: TGTGCCAGCAGTGGAGATTCCACGGGGGCTTATGCTGAAGCTTTCTTT; CDR3: CASSGDSTGAYAEAFF
size: .; D: .; V: TRBV27; J: TRBJ1-2; DNA: TGTGCCAGCAGTTTATCTATCAGGGGCTGGGGGGGCTACACCTTC; CDR3: CASSLSIRGWGGYTF
size: .; D: TRBD2; V: TRBV4-2; J: TRBJ2-1; DNA: TGTGCCAGCAGCCTCGCTAGCGGGAGTAATGAGCAGTTCTTC; CDR3: CASSLASGSNEQFF
size: .; D: .; V: TRBV19; J: TRBJ2-5; DNA: TGTGCCAGTAGTATATTACATAAAGAGACCCAGTACTTC; CDR3: CASSILHKETQYF
size: .; D: .; V: TRBV5-1; J: TRBJ2-7; DNA: TGCGCCAGCAGCTTGACAGGGACCCTCTCCTACGAGCAGTACTTC; CDR3: CASSLTGTLSYEQYF
size: once; D: .; V: TRBV5-1; J: TRBJ2-3; DNA: TGCGCCAGCAGCTTGGGGGACTGGAGCACAGATACGCAGTATTTT; CDR3: CASSLGDWSTDTQYF
size: .; D: TRBD1; V: TRBV10-3; J: TRBJ1-2; DNA: TGTGCCATCAGTGAGGGACAGGAGAGTAACTATGGCTACACCTTC; CDR3: CAISEGQESNYGYTF
size: .; D: .; V: TRBV9; J: TRBJ2-3; DNA: TGTGCCAGCAGCCCCCAAGTGGCGGATACGCAGTATTTT; CDR3: CASSPQVADTQYF
size: .; D: .; V: TRBV9; J: TRBJ2-1; DNA: TGTGCCAGCAGCGCGGGTGGCCGATACAATGAGCAGTTCTTC; CDR3: CASSAGGRYNEQFF
size: .; D: TRBD1; V: TRBV18; J: TRBJ1-2; DNA: TGTGCCAGCTCACCGGGACAGGGAGGTTATGGCTACACCTTC; CDR3: CASSPGQGGYGYTF
size: .; D: .; V: TRBV11-3; J: TRBJ2-1; DNA: TGTGCCAGCAGCAGCCGTAAGAGCTCCTACAATGAGCAGTTCTTC; CDR3: CASSSRKSSYNEQFF
size: .; D: .; V: TRBV20-1; J: TRBJ2-7; DNA: TGCAGTGCTAGTAAGGGCTACGAGCAGTACTTC; CDR3: CSASKGYEQYF
size: .; D: .; V: TRBV7-2; J: TRBJ1-5; DNA: TGTGCCAGCAGCCCCGCCCCGAATCAGCCCCAGCATTTT; CDR3: CASSPAPNQPQHF
size: .; D: TRBD2; V: TRBV2; J: TRBJ2-1; DNA: TGTGCCAGCAGTGTTGGACTAGCCGAGCAGTTCTTC; CDR3: CASSVGLAEQFF
size: .; D: .; V: TRBV21-1; J: TRBJ2-1; DNA: TGTGCCAATCCACCCAGGCCAACAGGGGCGGGATACAATGAGCAGTTCTTC; CDR3: CANPPRPTGAGYNEQFF
size: .; D: .; V: TRBV30; J: TRBJ1-4; DNA: TGTGCCTGGAGTTGGGAGGGGGATAATGAAAAACTGTTTTTT; CDR3: CAWSWEGDNEKLFF
size: few; D: .; V: TRBV29-1; J: TRBJ2-4; DNA: TGCAGCGGGGTATTTGCCAAAAACATTCAGTACTTC; CDR3: CSGVFAKNIQYF
size: .; D: .; V: TRBV19; J: TRBJ1-2; DNA: TGTGCCAGTAGTACCATGGCGACTAACTATGGCTACACCTTC; CDR3: CASSTMATNYGYTF
size: .; D: .; V: TRBV5-4; J: TRBJ2-3; DNA: TGTGCCAGCAGCTTGGGACAGACAGATACGCAGTATTTT; CDR3: CASSLGQTDTQYF
size: .; D: .; V: TRBV28; J: TRBJ1-5; DNA: TGTGCCAGCAGTTTTAGAAATAGCAATCAGCCCCAGCATTTT; CDR3: CASSFRNSNQPQHF